The 11 T cell receptor beta chains listed next were all sequenced from one sample in a study of cytomegalovirus exposure and HLA in healthy donors. 60 Vbeta and 13 Jbeta primers were used in PCR. Data came from immunoSEQ multiplex PCR; TCRdb stores just in-frame clones and leaves some out. Of some 100,000 clones listed, 75% were seen once; the top ten hold about 4.5%. Source material: PBMCs. The receptors originated from a woman younger than 30 in good health and CMV-seropositive.

The chain uses TRBV6-5 and TRBJ2-1; the match to TRBD2 covers 12 bases. J lost 4 bases, V lost 4 bases, and 2 bases had no gene match. Germline CDR1 and CDR2: MNHEY and SVGAGI. The CDR3 length is 15 residues. CDR3 amino acids: CASSSLAGGYNEQFF. The CDR3 nucleotides read TGTGCCAGCAGTTCCCTAGCGGGAGGGTACAATGAGCAGTTCTTC.

This clone was recorded once. The J gene is TRBJ2-1, the V gene TRBV5-1; TRBD2 matches at 11 bases. Trimming at V came to 7 bases and at J to 0 bases, leaving 15 bases not matched to a gene. CDR1 is SGHRS and CDR2 is YFSETQ in the germline V gene. This CDR3 is built from 19 residues. The CDR3 reads CASQPVGTSGGGSYNEQFF. The CDR3 nucleotides are TGCGCCAGCCAACCCGTGGGGACTAGCGGAGGGGGCTCCTACAATGAGCAGTTCTTC.

The CDR3 region is CASSYGGAYLSDTQYF. The CDR3 DNA sequence: TGTGCCAGCAGTTACGGGGGGGCTTATCTTAGCGATACGCAGTATTTT. The J gene is TRBJ2-3, the V gene TRBV6-5; maybe TRBD2 (7 bases). Per the germline V gene, CDR1 is MNHEY and CDR2 is SVGAGI. The V end was cut by 2 bases, the J end by 6 bases, with 18 bases between. The CDR3 extends over 16 amino acids.

J is TRBJ1-2 and V is TRBV15; 10 bases agree with TRBD1. The CDR3 extends over 13 amino acids. Trimming cost V 5 bases and J 6 bases; bases outside gene matches: 3. The germline CDR1 and CDR2 sequences are LNHNV and YYDKDF (reference sequence). The CDR3 bases are TGTGCCACCAGCCGGGACAGGGGCGATGGCTACACCTTC. Protein sequence: CATSRDRGDGYTF.

The V gene is TRBV9, the J gene TRBJ2-1; tentatively, D is TRBD2 (6 bases). Trimming stripped 4 bases from V and 0 bases from J, with 8 bases between. CDR3 size: 14 residues. In germline, CDR1 is SGDLS, CDR2 YYNGEE. DNA of the CDR3: TGTGCCAGCAGCCTGGACTACTCCTACAATGAGCAGTTCTTC. Amino acids: CASSLDYSYNEQFF.

V usage is TRBV27 and J usage is TRBJ2-3, with 11 bases fitting TRBD2. Germline V CDR1 and CDR2: MNHEY, SMNVEV (reference sequence). The CDR3 spans 18 residues. V shed 2 bases and J 2 bases; nucleotides not matched to a gene: 9. CDR3 DNA sequence: TGTGCCAGCAGTTTAGGGATAGCGGGGGGGGTTGACACAGATACGCAGTATTTT. Translating it yields CASSLGIAGGVDTDTQYF.

The chain is built from TRBV10-3 and TRBJ2-7, with 9 nucleotides matching TRBD1. The V gene's germline CDR1 is ENHRY and CDR2 SYGVKD. CDR3 length: 15 amino acids. Losses at the gene ends were 7 bases for V and 2 bases for J; bases not matched to a gene: 9. The CDR3 region is CAITNPGQGAYEQYF. The CDR3 coding sequence is TGTGCCATCACCAACCCGGGACAGGGAGCCTACGAGCAGTACTTC.

This clone occurred once. V and J are TRBV28 and TRBJ2-5; 7 bases align to TRBD1. Germline assignment: CDR1 MDHEN and CDR2 SYDVKM. J lost 5 bases, V lost 3 bases, and 9 bases had no gene match. The CDR3 covers 15 residues. Written as DNA, the CDR3 is TGTGCCAGCAGTTTTCCGACAGGGCTGGAGGAGACCCAGTACTTC. Its protein product is CASSFPTGLEETQYF.

This clone came up a few times. This sequence joins TRBV21-1 and TRBJ2-1; TRBD2, the D gene given by the table, was not confirmed from the DNA. TRBV21-1 is recorded as a pseudogene. The CDR3 has 16 amino acids. CDR3 residues: CASSNPSGSSKDEQFF. DNA of the CDR3: TGTGCCAGCAGCAATCCCAGCGGGAGTTCGAAAGATGAGCAGTTCTTC.

The CDR3 DNA follows: TGTGCCAGCAGCTTCCCGGGACAGGGAACCGGGGAGCTGTTTTTT. This translates into CASSFPGQGTGELFF. The V and J genes are TRBV7-9 and TRBJ2-2; 9 bases match TRBD1. This CDR3 has 15 amino acids. The V and J ends lost 3 bases and 5 bases, in that order; junction bases with no gene match: 4. The germline V gene encodes CDR1 SEHNR and CDR2 FQNEAQ (reference sequence).

This chain joins TRBV7-8 and TRBJ2-5; maybe TRBD2 (5 bases). Trimming cost V 5 bases and J 6 bases, with 25 bases left between them. This CDR3 is 17 amino acids long. Germline V gives CDR1 SGHVS, CDR2 FQNEAQ. This CDR3 is CASSPFSFVEVKKTQYF. DNA for the CDR3: TGTGCCAGCAGCCCATTTTCATTTGTGGAGGTCAAAAAGACCCAGTACTTC.